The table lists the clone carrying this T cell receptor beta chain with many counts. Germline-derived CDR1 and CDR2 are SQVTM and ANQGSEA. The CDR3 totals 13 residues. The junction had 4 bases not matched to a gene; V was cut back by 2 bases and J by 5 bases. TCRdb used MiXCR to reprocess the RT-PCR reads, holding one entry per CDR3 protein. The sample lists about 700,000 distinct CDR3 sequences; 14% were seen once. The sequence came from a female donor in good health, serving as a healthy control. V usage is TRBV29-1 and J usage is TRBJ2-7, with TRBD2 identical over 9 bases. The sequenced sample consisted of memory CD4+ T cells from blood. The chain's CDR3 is CSVEIAGVHEQYF. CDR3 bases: TGCAGCGTTGAAATAGCGGGAGTCCACGAGCAGTACTTC.